The sequence of this T cell receptor (beta chain) was determined in a study of blood T cells in healthy people across ages. Study findings and constraints: Roughly linear declines in TCR beta diversity per million T cells occurred with age. With naive T cell percentage, TCR beta diversity showed a strong correlation.

Caucasian, healthy and from Russia, the donors were aged between roughly 6 and 100. With regard to this clonotype: The antigen remains unidentified.

It was with a sample-barcoded 5' primer and a J-beta primer mix that a second PCR of about 6 to 12 cycles was run. Each CDR3 protein is one row after TCRdb ran MiXCR on the 5' RACE reads. The sample records some 690,000 distinct CDR3 sequences, 22% being singletons. Germline lookup yields CDR1 LGHDT and CDR2 YNNKEL (reference sequence). The CDR3 covers 14 residues. Trimming pared 0 bases from V and 11 bases from J, leaving 15 bases between. The sample consisted of blood. This clonotype was sampled from a man between 65 and 79 years old in good health. The chain links TRBV3-1 to TRBJ2-3; the D gene is possibly TRBD2 (5 bases). The CDR3 region has the DNA TGTGCCAGCAGCCAAGAGGAGTATGGGAGTTTGCAGTATTTT. As protein: CASSQEEYGSLQYF.